Included here is one T cell receptor beta chain sequence, with context. Using immunoSEQ multiplex PCR, the repertoire was profiled, and TCRdb retains in-frame clones only, with some absent. The sample has roughly 80,000 clones; about nine tenths are singletons. The data derive from a study of T cell responses to AZD1222 COVID-19 vaccine. Germline V CDR1 and CDR2: MGHRA, YSYEKL. V lost 2 bases and J lost 1; bases outside the gene matches: 5. The CDR3 has 16 amino acids. The sample consisted of peripheral blood, taken 28 days after the second AZD1222 dose. This TCR came from an adult who received the AZD1222 COVID-19 vaccine. The V gene is TRBV4-1, the J gene TRBJ2-3; 8 positions match TRBD2. CDR3 loop: CASSQLSSGGTDTQYF. Here the CDR3 DNA reads TGCGCCAGCAGCCAACTGAGTAGCGGGGGCACAGATACGCAGTATTTT.